This T cell receptor (beta chain) was retrieved from a study of blood T cell repertoires in COVID-19. Study-level background: T cells, B-cell-depleted T cells, or PBMCs supplied cDNA or gDNA.

V lost 0 bases and J 10 bases, leaving 10 bases between the germline ends. Germline CDR1 and CDR2: LGHNA and YSLEER. This CDR3 comprises 14 residues. How the authors handled the data: Estimation of nucleated cell counts was performed using reference gene primer amplification. The protocol was immunoSEQ multiplex PCR, while the TCRdb copy is restricted to in-frame clones and leaves out a portion. V and J calls and clone size are those listed in that table; D and trimming were worked out from the DNA. In the table there are about 45,000 clones, roughly nine tenths of which are singletons. The chain uses TRBV4-3 and TRBJ1-6; D is possibly TRBD1 (6 bases). This TCR was recovered from a human donor in a cohort sampled during active COVID-19. The sequenced sample consisted of peripheral blood. The CDR3 DNA sequence: TGCGCCAGCAGCCAAGATCCAGGGGACTCACCCCTCCACTTT. It yields the protein CASSQDPGDSPLHF.